This is a list of T cell receptor beta chains from one sample in a study of cytomegalovirus exposure and HLA in healthy donors. Clones were sequenced by immunoSEQ multiplex PCR, and TCRdb holds only the in-frame ones, with some missing. The sample has 150,000 or so clones; roughly three quarters are singletons. Material for sequencing was PBMCs. Receptor source: a woman aged 40-49 years in good health and CMV-seropositive. The CDR3 runs from the conserved cysteine through the conserved F or W. Each record gives: V gene, J gene, clone size, D gene, CDR3 DNA, CDR3 protein. A D gene is named only where the DNA matches it firmly. Rows give clone size only sometimes, using once, few, many, or a class for an expanded clone.

TRBV11-3	TRBJ2-1	.	TRBD1	TGTGCCAGCGGACCGGGACAGGGGTACAATGAGCAGTTCTTC	CASGPGQGYNEQFF
TRBV7-3	TRBJ2-1	.	TRBD2	TGTGCCAGCAGCCTTAGCGGGGGGGCTTTCAATGAGCAGTTCTTC	CASSLSGGAFNEQFF
TRBV27	TRBJ1-2	.	TRBD1	TGTGCCAGCAATCCTACGGGTGGTTGGGACAGGTATACCGGAACTTATGGCTACACCTTC	CASNPTGGWDRYTGTYGYTF
TRBV28	TRBJ1-2	.	TRBD1	TGTGCCAGCAGTTTAGAGGAGACAGGGGTTGGCTACACCTTC	CASSLEETGVGYTF
TRBV11-3	TRBJ2-7	few	.	TGTGCCAGCAGCTTGGAGGGCACGACCTACGAGCAGTACTTC	CASSLEGTTYEQYF
TRBV2	TRBJ2-1	.	TRBD2	TGTGCCAGCAGTGGTCTAGCGGGGGGGGAAAATGAGCAGTTCTTC	CASSGLAGGENEQFF
TRBV7-8	TRBJ1-2	.	TRBD1	TGTGCCAGCAGCTTAGGGGACAGCGACGGTGGCTACACCTTC	CASSLGDSDGGYTF
TRBV5-5	TRBJ1-5	.	.	TGTGCCAGCAGCTTGGGACAGGCGACCGATCAGCCCCAGCATTTT	CASSLGQATDQPQHF
TRBV30	TRBJ1-6	.	.	TGTGCCTGGAGTGAAACTGGAGGGTATTCACCCCTCCACTTT	CAWSETGGYSPLHF
TRBV5-6	TRBJ2-5	.	.	TGTGCCACCTCCCGGGAGCGAGGTGCGACCCAGTACTTC	CATSRERGATQYF
TRBV2	TRBJ1-2	.	TRBD1	TGTGCCAGCAGTTTTAAGACAGGGGCGACACCGGATGGCTACACCTTC	CASSFKTGATPDGYTF
TRBV5-4	TRBJ2-4	once	.	TGTGCCAGCAGCAGCCCTAGCGAGGGTGCCAAAAACATTCAGTACTTC	CASSSPSEGAKNIQYF
TRBV7-8	TRBJ2-5	.	.	TGTGCCAGCAGCTTAACCCCCGGGACAAGGCAGGAGACCCAGTACTTC	CASSLTPGTRQETQYF
TRBV28	TRBJ1-1	.	.	TGTGCCAGCGCCCAGACAATGGAGAACACTGAAGCTTTCTTT	CASAQTMENTEAFF
TRBV6-1	TRBJ1-1	.	TRBD1	TGTGCCAGCACTCAGACAGGGTCTGAAGCTTTCTTT	CASTQTGSEAFF
TRBV5-8	TRBJ2-7	few	TRBD1	TGTGCCAGCAGCTTGGAGGGGGACAGGGCCTACGAGCAGTACTTC	CASSLEGDRAYEQYF
TRBV18	TRBJ1-2	few	TRBD1	TGTGCCAGCTCACCAGGACAGGACTATGGCTACACCTTC	CASSPGQDYGYTF
TRBV11-1	TRBJ2-6	.	.	TGTGCCAGCAGCTCGCGCAGGATGATCTCTGGGGCCAACGTCCTGACTTTC	CASSSRRMISGANVLTF
TRBV13	TRBJ1-2	few	.	TGTGCCAGCAGGGGGGACACATCTAACTATGGCTACACCTTC	CASRGDTSNYGYTF
TRBV5-1	TRBJ1-2	.	.	TGCGCCAGCAGCTTGGAACAGGCTTATGTCTACACCTTC	CASSLEQAYVYTF
TRBV19	TRBJ1-4	.	.	TGTGCCAGTAGCAAATCCATTCCTACCGCAACTAATGAAAAACTGTTTTTT	CASSKSIPTATNEKLFF
TRBV19	TRBJ1-6	.	.	TGTGCCAGCCATACCGACGGGAATTCACCCCTCCACTTT	CASHTDGNSPLHF
TRBV10-1	TRBJ1-2	.	.	TGCGCCAGCAGTGAGTACCAGGGCTCTGGCTACACCTTC	CASSEYQGSGYTF
TRBV11-2	TRBJ1-2	medium-sized	.	TGTGCCAGCAGCTCCTATCCGGAGACTAACTATGGCTACACCTTC	CASSSYPETNYGYTF
TRBV18	TRBJ1-6	.	.	TGTGCCAGCTCACCGAGTCGGCAGGGAAATTCACCCCTCCACTTT	CASSPSRQGNSPLHF
TRBV30	TRBJ2-1	.	.	TGTGCCTGGAGTGCCCGGGGGGCCCCAAACAATGAGCAGTTCTTC	CAWSARGAPNNEQFF
TRBV5-1	TRBJ2-5	.	TRBD1	TGCGCCAGCAGCGTCCGGGACAGCCAAGAGACCCAGTACTTC	CASSVRDSQETQYF
TRBV28	TRBJ1-5	few	.	TGTGCCAGCAGTTTGAGGAGAAGTGGCAATCAGCCCCAGCATTTT	CASSLRRSGNQPQHF
TRBV6-5	TRBJ2-1	.	TRBD2	TGTGCCAGCAGTTACTCCCGCGGGGGAGGAGAGCAGTTCTTC	CASSYSRGGGEQFF
TRBV5-5	TRBJ2-5	.	.	TGTGCCAGCACCTGGGGGGGGCGAGAGACCCAGTACTTC	CASTWGGRETQYF
TRBV15	TRBJ2-3	once	TRBD2	TGTGCCACCAGCACTGGCGGGGGGCGTGCAGATACGCAGTATTTT	CATSTGGGRADTQYF
TRBV6-5	TRBJ1-1	.	.	TGTGCCAGCAAACTAAATTTGCACACTGAAGCTTTCTTT	CASKLNLHTEAFF
TRBV27	TRBJ1-4	.	.	TGTGCCAGCAGGGCTGGGGGTGCGGGAGAAAAACTGTTTTTT	CASRAGGAGEKLFF
TRBV10-2	TRBJ1-1	.	TRBD1	TGCGCCAGCAGTGAGTCAGCCGGGACAGGGCAGAACACTGAAGCTTTCTTT	CASSESAGTGQNTEAFF
TRBV30	TRBJ2-1	.	.	TGTGCCTTCCAGGGCGATGAGCAGTTCTTC	CAFQGDEQFF
TRBV15	TRBJ1-2	few	TRBD1	TGTGCCACCAGCAGAGATTTAAACCGGGACAGCTCGCTTGGAGACTATGGCTACACCTTC	CATSRDLNRDSSLGDYGYTF
TRBV7-9	TRBJ2-3	.	.	TGTGCCAGCAGCTTAGCGGGAGTTGGTACGCAGTATTTT	CASSLAGVGTQYF
TRBV4-2	TRBJ2-3	.	.	TGTGCCAGCAGCGGGGTGGGGGGGCTCACAGATACGCAGTATTTT	CASSGVGGLTDTQYF